This entry lists 20 T cell receptor beta chains sequenced from one sample in a study of blood T cells in healthy people across ages. It was with a sample-barcoded 5' primer and a J-beta primer mix that a second PCR of about 7 to 12 cycles was run. TCRdb re-called the 5' RACE reads through MiXCR, storing one row per CDR3 protein. The sample contains 1.5 million to 2 million distinct CDR3 sequences, roughly 28% of which appear only once. Material: blood. These receptors all come from a young woman in good health.

The chain carries TRBV20-1 and TRBJ1-5; TRBD1 aligns across 10 bases. Trimming at V came to 0 bases and at J to 2 bases, leaving 16 bases not matched to a gene. Germline V gene data show CDR1 as DFQATT and CDR2 as SNEGSKA (reference sequence). CDR3 size: 20 residues. This chain's CDR3 is CSARDPGQGTLLDGNQPQHF. DNA for the CDR3: TGCAGTGCTAGAGATCCGGGACAGGGGACTCTGCTTGATGGCAATCAGCCCCAGCATTTT.

V usage is TRBV5-1 and J usage is TRBJ1-2, with a weak D call TRBD1 (5 bases). The germline CDR1 and CDR2 sequences are SGHRS and YFSETQ. V lost 4 bases, J lost 4 bases, and 8 bases lay in between. CDR3 length equals 12 residues. The CDR3 nucleotides read TGCGCCAGCAGCAAAGGGGTCTATGGCTACACCTTC. Its translation: CASSKGVYGYTF. The full variable domain, rest sourced from reference TRBV5-1 and TRBJ1-2, is KAGVTQTPRYLIKTRGQQVTLSCSPISGHRSVSWYQQTPGQGLQFLFEYFSETQRNKGNFPGRFSGRQFSNSRSEMNVSTLELGDSALYLCASSKGVYGYTFGSGTRLTVV.

This clonotype appeared many times. J is TRBJ2-6 and V is TRBV6-2 or TRBV6-3; TRBD2 matches at 9 bases. CDR3 length: 17 amino acids. Germline lookup yields CDR1 MNHEY and CDR2 SVGEGT. With 5 bases clipped from V and 2 bases from J, the junction kept 7 bases outside the gene matches. The CDR3 DNA reads TGTGCCAGCAGTCTTCGCGGGGGGGTAGCTGGGGCCAACGTCCTGACTTTC. This gives the protein CASSLRGGVAGANVLTF.

This clonotype was seen a few times. The gene calls are TRBV7-2 and TRBJ2-3; 7 nucleotides match TRBD2. The V gene end was trimmed by 1 base and the J gene end by 6 bases; junction bases not matched to a gene: 10. Per the germline V gene, CDR1 is SGHTA and CDR2 is FQGNSA. The CDR3 is 16 amino acids. The CDR3 DNA is TGTGCCAGCAGCTTAGTGGGTAGCGGGTCCGGGGATACGCAGTATTTT. This codes for CASSLVGSGSGDTQYF. Supplemented by reference TRBV7-2 and TRBJ2-3, the full variable domain reads GAGVSQSPSNKVTEKGKDVELRCDPISGHTALYWYRQSLGQGLEFLIYFQGNSAPDKSGLPSDRFSAERTGGSVSTLTIQRTQQEDSAVYLCASSLVGSGSGDTQYFGPGTRLTVL.

The gene calls are TRBV12-3 or TRBV12-4 and TRBJ1-6; the match to TRBD1 covers 7 bases. J gave up 10 bases and V 5 bases, and 8 bases lay outside the gene matches. The CDR3 sequence is 14 residues long. CDR3 in amino acids: CASSQTGSRSPLHF. The DNA of the CDR3 is TGTGCCAGCAGTCAGACAGGGTCGCGGTCACCCCTCCACTTT.

This clonotype was detected only a few times. The genes are TRBV29-1 and TRBJ1-2; 7 nucleotides line up with TRBD1. Germline loops: CDR1 SQVTM, CDR2 ANQGSEA. J lost 7 bases, V lost 4 bases, and 9 bases had no gene match. The CDR3 sequence is 13 residues long. The CDR3 DNA reads TGCAGCGTTGGAGACAGGGAAATGCGTGGCTACACCTTC. Translated: CSVGDREMRGYTF.

This clonotype has more than one count but fewer than ten. This sequence joins TRBV6-2 or TRBV6-3 and TRBJ1-6; D ambiguous. CDR3 length equals 13 residues. Germline loops: CDR1 MNHEY, CDR2 SVGEGT. Trimming shortened V by 2 bases and J by 7 bases, and 6 bases separated the two germline ends. CDR3 DNA: TGTGCCAGCAGTTACAGGCGGAATTCACCCCTCCACTTT. Its protein is CASSYRRNSPLHF.

With regard to this clonotype: An end of the junction differs from the germline gene, which may be a read error. The gene calls are TRBV12-3 or TRBV12-4 and TRBJ2-3, with TRBD2 matching over 9 bases. The CDR3 totals 14 residues. The chain's CDR3 is CATRLAETTDAQYF. CDR3 DNA sequence: TGTGCCACCCGACTAGCGGAGACCACAGATGCGCAGTATTTT.

The sample holds a few counts of this clonotype. V gene TRBV2 combines with J gene TRBJ2-7, with D possibly matching TRBD2 (6 bases). The germline V and J ends were trimmed by 3 bases and 5 bases, with 8 bases remaining between them. The CDR3 consists of 12 residues. Germline V CDR1 and CDR2: SNHLY, FYNNEI. The DNA of the CDR3 is TGTGCCAGCAGTGATGGAGGGGACGAGCAGTACTTC. This codes for CASSDGGDEQYF.

The count of this clonotype is one. The chain has TRBV24-1 and TRBJ1-1; D not certain. The CDR3 has 12 amino acids. The germline V gene has CDR1 KGHDR and CDR2 SFDVKD. Trimming left V 1 base short and J 11 bases short, with 10 bases between. The CDR3 sequence is CATSDFGGSAFF. CDR3 coding DNA: TGTGCCACCAGTGATTTCGGAGGGTCGGCTTTCTTT.

The chain has TRBV7-2 and TRBJ2-5; either TRBD1 or TRBD2 may fit D (5 bases each). The CDR3 runs to 15 residues. Trimming removed 1 base from V and 7 bases from J, with 16 bases in between. Germline V lookup: CDR1 SGHTA, CDR2 FQGNSA. CDR3 in amino acids: CASSLEGISGGTQYF. CDR3 sequence (DNA): TGTGCCAGCAGCTTAGAGGGCATATCTGGGGGGACCCAGTACTTC.

This clonotype appeared a few times. The V and J genes are TRBV28 and TRBJ2-1; 10 bases are shared with TRBD2. With 4 bases clipped from V and 9 bases from J, the junction kept 6 bases outside the gene matches. CDR1 and CDR2 from the germline V gene are MDHEN and SYDVKM. The CDR3 spans 14 residues. The CDR3 sequence is CASSWASGRGEQFF. In DNA, the CDR3 is TGTGCCAGCAGTTGGGCTAGCGGGAGAGGTGAGCAGTTCTTC.

Only a few counts were recorded for this clonotype. The CDR3 DNA follows: TGTGCCAGCAGGGCCCCGGCGGATGAGCAGTTCTTC. This translates into CASRAPADEQFF. V gene TRBV6-1 combines with J gene TRBJ2-1, with D unresolved. Trimming removed 6 bases at V and 8 bases at J, with 11 bases between. The germline V gene encodes CDR1 MNHNS and CDR2 SASEGT. The CDR3 has 12 amino acids.

The chain joins TRBV12-3 or TRBV12-4 to TRBJ2-7; 8 bases match TRBD2. The J call is doubtful: the DNA matches TRBJ2-5 better. The CDR3 consists of 15 residues. CDR3 coding DNA: TGTGCCAGCAGCCGGGGACTAGTACAAGGCGAGACCCAGTACTTC. Protein sequence: CASSRGLVQGETQYF.

Worth noting for this clonotype: One end of the junction does not line up with germline, which may come from a read error. This sequence joins TRBV14 and TRBJ2-1; 7 positions match TRBD1. Germline V lookup: CDR1 SGHDN, CDR2 FVKESK. The length of the CDR3 is 13 residues. The CDR3 is CASSYNRGWERFF. The DNA of the CDR3 is TGTGCCAGCAGCTACAACAGGGGTTGGGAGCGGTTCTTC.

V and J are TRBV11-2 and TRBJ2-1; no clear D gene. The CDR3 extends over 14 amino acids. The germline CDR1 and CDR2 sequences are SGHAT and FQNNGV. Trimming removed 5 bases from V and 6 bases from J, with 14 bases in between. CDR3 protein: CASSPEFGPNEQFF. The DNA for the CDR3 is TGTGCCAGCAGCCCCGAATTCGGGCCCAATGAGCAGTTCTTC.

This clonotype was seen a few times. This chain connects TRBV4-2 to TRBJ2-7; 8 positions match TRBD1. Germline values: CDR1 LGHNA, CDR2 YNFKEQ. CDR3 size: 17 residues. After removal of 4 bases from V and 0 bases from J, the junction contained 11 bases not matched to a gene. For the CDR3, the DNA is TGTGCCAGCAGCCGATCACGACAGGGGTCAAGCTCCTACGAGCAGTACTTC. The encoded protein is CASSRSRQGSSSYEQYF.

The chain uses TRBV20-1 and TRBJ2-2; TRBD1 agrees at 9 bases. The germline gives CDR1 DFQATT, CDR2 SNEGSKA (reference sequence). With V trimmed by 7 bases and J by 4 bases, 10 bases remained unmatched. The CDR3 runs to 15 residues. The CDR3 here is CSGGVDRGPTGELFF. The CDR3 DNA reads as TGCAGTGGGGGAGTGGACAGGGGTCCCACCGGGGAGCTGTTTTTT.

The CDR3 sequence is CASSFSGERGYEQYF. In DNA form, the CDR3 reads TGTGCCAGCAGTTTCTCGGGTGAAAGGGGCTACGAGCAGTACTTC. The J gene is TRBJ2-7, the V gene TRBV28, with D maybe TRBD1 (5 bases). Per the germline V gene, CDR1 is MDHEN and CDR2 is SYDVKM. Trimming removed 3 bases from V and 3 bases from J, with 15 bases in between. The CDR3 spans 15 residues.

This clonotype was counted only a few times. The rearrangement links TRBV29-1 to TRBJ1-1, with D possibly matching TRBD1 (6 bases). The length of the CDR3 is 13 residues. V was trimmed by 7 bases and J by 1 base, leaving 13 bases between them. CDR1 SQVTM and CDR2 ANQGSEA come from the germline V gene. The CDR3, as DNA: TGCAGCGCCGAGATGGGACAGAACACTGAAGCTTTCTTT. Amino acid sequence: CSAEMGQNTEAFF.